These 23 T cell receptor beta chains were all obtained from the same sample, sequenced in a study of identical twins. TCRdb ran MiXCR on the 5' RACE reads and lists one entry per CDR3 protein. The sample has roughly 350,000 distinct CDR3 sequences; 8.5% to 10% are singletons. The specimen was naive T cells sorted from blood. All receptors derive from a woman in her fifties or sixties in good health.

This clonotype showed up just a few times. The rearrangement links TRBV7-6 to TRBJ2-1; D not resolved. This CDR3 is 14 amino acids long. Trimming removed 3 bases at V and 6 bases at J, with 12 bases between. From germline, CDR1 is SGHVS and CDR2 FNYEAQ. The CDR3 sequence: CASSLMRGFNEQFF. As DNA, the CDR3 is TGTGCCAGCAGCTTGATGAGAGGTTTCAATGAGCAGTTCTTC.

This clonotype was detected many times. This chain uses TRBV7-8 with TRBJ2-1, with D unclear. The V and J ends lost 2 bases and 4 bases respectively, with 12 bases between them. The germline CDR1 and CDR2 sequences are SGHVS and FQNEAQ. The CDR3 is made up of 15 amino acids. This CDR3 is CASSLPGTGYNEQFF. CDR3 in DNA: TGTGCCAGCAGCTTACCCGGCACCGGATACAATGAGCAGTTCTTC.

This clonotype has only a few counts. The chain recombines TRBV29-1 with TRBJ1-5; 9 nucleotides align to TRBD1. Germline V gene lookup returns CDR1 SQVTM and CDR2 ANQGSEA. This CDR3 is 14 amino acids long. V dropped 4 bases and J dropped 8; count of bases not matched to a gene: 9. CDR3 in amino acids: CSVAGGQGVEPQHF. The CDR3 DNA reads as TGCAGCGTTGCGGGGGGACAGGGTGTGGAGCCCCAGCATTTT.

This clonotype was detected many times. This rearrangement joins TRBV3-1 to TRBJ2-1; unclear D gene. The V end was cut by 3 bases, the J end by 5 bases, with 11 bases between. Germline V gene data show CDR1 as LGHDT and CDR2 as YNNKEL (reference sequence). There are 14 residues in the CDR3. CDR3 bases: TGTGCCAGCAGCCACCTTTTGGGGAACAATGAGCAGTTCTTC. Its protein is CASSHLLGNNEQFF.

This clonotype has more than one count but fewer than ten. The CDR3 reads CATSDPASPQPQHF. The CDR3 bases are TGTGCCACCAGTGATCCAGCCTCTCCCCAGCCCCAGCATTTT. This rearrangement joins TRBV24-1 to TRBJ1-5; D gene ambiguous. The V end was cut by 3 bases, the J end by 7 bases, with 12 bases between. This CDR3 comprises 14 residues. Germline values: CDR1 KGHDR, CDR2 SFDVKD.

This clonotype was detected ten times or more. V usage is TRBV29-1 and J usage is TRBJ1-2; D may be TRBD1 (5 bases). V was trimmed by 5 bases and J by 3 bases, leaving 13 bases between them. Germline CDR1 SQVTM, CDR2 ANQGSEA. The CDR3 has 13 residues. CDR3 protein: CSVFGGADYGYTF. CDR3 DNA sequence: TGCAGCGTTTTCGGAGGGGCTGACTATGGCTACACCTTC.

The chain carries TRBV28 and TRBJ1-5; 8 nucleotides agree with TRBD1. CDR3 length equals 18 residues. Germline V CDR1 and CDR2: MDHEN, SYDVKM. V gave up 4 bases and J gave up 1 base; unmatched junction bases: 12. CDR3: CASSSGTGTLGSNQPQHF. DNA of the CDR3: TGTGCCAGCAGTTCCGGGACAGGAACCTTGGGGAGCAATCAGCCCCAGCATTTT. Full variable domain (rest looked up from reference TRBV28 and TRBJ1-5): DVKVTQSSRYLVKRTGEKVFLECVQDMDHENMFWYRQDPGLGLRLIYFSYDVKMKEKGDIPEGYSVSREKKERFSLILESASTNQTSMYLCASSSGTGTLGSNQPQHFGDGTRLSIL.

The chain links TRBV12-3 or TRBV12-4 to TRBJ2-7, with D uncertain. This CDR3 region has 11 residues. With 8 bases removed from V and 0 bases from J, the gap between germline ends came to 5 bases. The DNA of the CDR3 is TGTGCCAGCGGGTTCTCCTACGAGCAGTACTTC. Its translation is CASGFSYEQYF.

This clonotype showed up many times. This chain uses TRBV15 with TRBJ2-1, with a weak D call TRBD2 (5 bases). CDR3 size: 14 residues. Germline V lookup: CDR1 LNHNV, CDR2 YYDKDF (reference sequence). Trimming stripped 10 bases from V and 3 bases from J, with 16 bases between. CDR3 DNA sequence: TGTGCCATTAGATTACCACGGGGCTACAATGAGCAGTTCTTC. It specifies CAIRLPRGYNEQFF.

The chain uses TRBV11-3 and TRBJ2-2, with 7 nucleotides matching TRBD1. There are 14 residues in the CDR3. Germline CDR1 SGHNT, CDR2 YENEEA. V was clipped by 10 bases and J by 6 bases; unmatched bases: 11. CDR3 nucleotide sequence: TGTGCCACTTCCCATGACAGGGTCGCCGGGGAGCTGTTTTTT. This sequence encodes CATSHDRVAGELFF.

This clonotype was seen at least ten times. The chain joins TRBV20-1 to TRBJ1-4, with 7 positions matching TRBD1. Germline V gene sequence: CDR1 DFQATT, CDR2 SNEGSKA (reference sequence). The CDR3 runs to 12 residues. With 5 bases clipped from V and 6 bases from J, the junction kept 3 bases outside the gene matches. The CDR3 spells CSAYDRDEKLFF. The CDR3 DNA reads TGCAGTGCTTATGACAGGGATGAAAAACTGTTTTTT.

V and J are TRBV30 and TRBJ2-2; D is possibly TRBD1 (7 bases). V dropped 2 bases and J dropped 7 bases, with 14 bases sitting between them. This CDR3 is 14 amino acids long. CDR1 is GTSNPN, CDR2 SVGIG, per germline (reference sequence). In DNA form, the CDR3 reads TGTGCCTGGAGTCTGCAGGGGGGATTCGGGGAGCTGTTTTTT. Translation gives CAWSLQGGFGELFF.

The J gene is TRBJ2-1, the V gene TRBV20-1; 7 nucleotides agree with TRBD2. The length of the CDR3 is 14 residues. The germline V gene has CDR1 DFQATT and CDR2 SNEGSKA (reference sequence). With V trimmed by 5 bases and J by 7 bases, 11 bases remained unmatched. For the CDR3, the DNA is TGCAGTGCTCGGGGTTGGGCGGGAGTGAATGAGCAGTTCTTC. It codes for CSARGWAGVNEQFF.

This sequence joins TRBV5-1 and TRBJ2-2; D gene ambiguous. The CDR3 has 15 residues. Germline V CDR1 and CDR2: SGHRS, YFSETQ. V was pared by 0 bases and J by 4 bases, with 10 bases between. This chain's CDR3 is CASSLGALSTGELFF. CDR3 bases: TGCGCCAGCAGCTTGGGAGCACTGTCCACCGGGGAGCTGTTTTTT.

In its sample, this clonotype was seen a few times. The chain links TRBV27 to TRBJ1-5, with 8 bases identical to TRBD1. The CDR3 has 16 residues. J lost 5 bases, V lost 6 bases, and 12 bases had no gene match. Germline lookup yields CDR1 MNHEY and CDR2 SMNVEV (reference sequence). CDR3 in amino acids: CASSPARGRFDQPQHF. CDR3 in DNA: TGTGCCAGCAGCCCGGCCAGGGGGCGCTTTGATCAGCCCCAGCATTTT.

This rearrangement joins TRBV29-1 to TRBJ2-7, with D possibly TRBD2 on 5 matching bases. V lost 5 bases, J lost 7 bases, and 9 bases lay in between. The CDR3 totals 10 residues. Germline values: CDR1 SQVTM, CDR2 ANQGSEA. CDR3 nucleotide sequence: TGCAGCGTTAAGACTACTGAGCAGTACTTC. Translating it yields CSVKTTEQYF.

V and J are TRBV6-6 and TRBJ1-3; D is ambiguous. The CDR3 is made up of 16 amino acids. The V end lost 0 bases, the J end lost 1 base, and 10 bases lay between the germline ends. Germline CDR1 is MNHNY and CDR2 is SVGAGI (reference sequence). CDR3 protein: CASSYSGSYSGNTIYF. CDR3 bases: TGTGCCAGCAGTTACTCAGGGAGCTATTCTGGAAACACCATATATTTT.

The V gene is TRBV7-9, the J gene TRBJ1-1; 8 nucleotides agree with TRBD1. CDR3 size: 15 residues. Per the germline V gene, CDR1 is SEHNR and CDR2 is FQNEAQ (reference sequence). Trimming took 7 bases from V and 7 from J; bases not matched to a gene: 14. CDR3 nucleotide sequence: TGTGCCAGCATACGTAGGGCAGGGGGCTATCTTGAAGCTTTCTTT. It specifies CASIRRAGGYLEAFF.

There are many counts of this clonotype. The chain links TRBV20-1 to TRBJ1-5, with TRBD1 as a possible D gene (6 bases). CDR1 is DFQATT, CDR2 SNEGSKA, per germline (reference sequence). The CDR3 runs 16 residues. Between the trimmed V and J ends, which lost 0 bases and 1 base, there was a span of 13 bases. The CDR3 reads CSARDPLGGSNQPQHF. In DNA form, the CDR3 reads TGCAGTGCTAGAGACCCCCTAGGGGGAAGCAATCAGCCCCAGCATTTT.

This clonotype has just a few counts. The rearrangement joins TRBV20-1 to TRBJ2-7; 12 bases map to TRBD2. Germline assignment: CDR1 DFQATT and CDR2 SNEGSKA (reference sequence). With 3 bases clipped from V and 3 bases from J, the junction kept 3 bases outside the gene matches. CDR3 length: 14 residues. The CDR3 loop reads CSARRLAGVYEQYF. Written as DNA, the CDR3 is TGCAGTGCTAGGCGACTAGCGGGAGTCTACGAGCAGTACTTC.

This sequence joins TRBV12-3 or TRBV12-4 and TRBJ2-2; D perhaps matches TRBD2 (7 bases). The CDR3 has 13 residues. V was clipped by 6 bases and J by 3 bases, with 8 bases between them. The CDR3, as DNA: TGTGCCAGCAGCGGGGGGCACACCGGGGAGCTGTTTTTT. Residues: CASSGGHTGELFF.

The table lists this clonotype with many counts. The CDR3 is CSVGNTGELFF. The CDR3 DNA follows: TGCAGCGTTGGGAACACCGGGGAGCTGTTTTTT. V gene TRBV29-1 combines with J gene TRBJ2-2, with D hard to call. The CDR3 sequence is 11 residues long. V lost 4 bases, J lost 1 base, and 1 base lay in between. CDR1 is SQVTM and CDR2 is ANQGSEA in the germline V gene.

This clonotype was seen a handful of times. This chain uses TRBV7-3 with TRBJ2-7; D tentatively fits TRBD1 or TRBD2 (6 bases each). Germline V CDR1 and CDR2: SGHTA, FQGTGA. This CDR3 has 15 residues. Trimming left V 5 bases short and J 0 bases short, with 14 bases between. The CDR3 protein is CASSPMGGASYEQYF. In DNA, the CDR3 is TGTGCCAGCAGCCCTATGGGGGGCGCCTCCTACGAGCAGTACTTC.